The entry below gives a single TCR beta chain sequence along with its context. This entry comes from a study of OX40 agonist ivuxolimab in advanced cancers. Autoimmune disease history or systemic immunosuppression disqualified patients. This CDR3 region has 14 residues. Germline-derived CDR1 and CDR2 are GTSNPN and SVGIG (reference sequence). V was cut by 5 bases and J by 5 bases, with 16 bases left in between. Generated by immunoSEQ multiplex PCR, the TCRdb table keeps only in-frame clones and is missing some. The sample has roughly 70,000 clones, 86% seen once; the top ten hold 6.5% to 7.5%. The chain links TRBV30 to TRBJ2-1, with D perhaps TRBD1 or TRBD2 (5 bases each). This specimen consisted of CD4+ or CD8+ T cells sorted from blood, obtained in a trial of the OX40 agonist ivuxolimab. The clonotype was recovered from an adult with an advanced solid tumor such as melanoma, head and neck, liver or kidney cancer. The CDR3 protein is CAWVRGGMDNEQFF. CDR3 in DNA: TGTGCCTGGGTCCGTGGGGGAATGGACAATGAGCAGTTCTTC.